The TCR beta chain under discussion was sequenced for a study of cytomegalovirus exposure and HLA in healthy donors (dated by TCRdb to about 2017). The study in broad terms: An earlier analysis of approximately 600 of the donors reported about 250 Gb of sequence data and approximately 110 million unique TCR beta sequences from 150 million to 200 million T cells. In a later genetic analysis, genome-wide SNP genotypes for about 55% of the roughly 700 donors were used, and that subset was treated as a discovery cohort. The study was designed to test whether signatures of past pathogen exposure could be identified by cataloging public T cell receptors. Because of strong linkage in the cohort, roughly five DR-DQ haplotypes were treated as single units for association and clustering. On average, roughly 250,000 unique TCR beta nucleotide sequences were sequenced per donor among a few hundred genotyped donors of the cohort, with roughly 18% of those sequences being non-productive. To decide whether each TCR beta V gene segment behaved as functional or pseudogenic, an earlier analysis of approximately 620 of the donors relied on high-throughput TCR beta sequencing. Besides the first cohort of 500 to 700 subjects, a separate validation cohort made up of some 110 different subjects was used. The number of donors typed differed by locus, with 629-630 for A, B, C, DRB1 and DQB1, roughly 520 for DQA1, 600 to 610 for DPA1, and 472 for DPB1. The study profiled the T cell repertoires of 500 to 800 subjects by immunosequencing and related them to cytomegalovirus serostatus. Of the roughly 400 genotyped donors, over 65% fell in the genetic ancestry cluster associated with self-reported Caucasian donors. Approximately 310 gigabases of sequencing data and tens of millions of unique TCR sequences were included in an early release covering several hundred HLA-typed donors. A later analysis re-examined previously published TCR beta repertoires from more than 600 donors and added high-resolution HLA genotyping to investigate patterns of TCR occurrence. To predict cytomegalovirus infection status, the study brought together high-throughput TCR immunosequencing, statistical association of individual TCRs with disease status, and machine learning. Every discovery cohort repertoire had been produced on one sequencing platform. Donor age, sex, ethnicity and CMV serostatus were collected together with the repertoire data. HLA typing included class I and class II loci at four-digit resolution. The later analysis used no new phenotypic data to find candidate immune exposures, relying instead on TCR beta sequences and their occurrence across donors.

Library method: the immunoSEQ multiplex PCR assay. For the multiplex PCR, a mixture combining 60 forward primers for TCR Vbeta segments and 13 reverse primers for TCR Jbeta segments was used. The CDR3 region of rearranged TCR beta genes was amplified from genomic DNA with a multiplex PCR assay. Amplified TCR beta libraries were sequenced as 87-base-pair reads on the Illumina HiSeq System. Under the source paper's analysis protocol: A later analysis tallied roughly 76 million unique TCR beta chains across the 610 or so repertoires, and around 10 million of those chains were shared by two or more donors. Raw reads were error-corrected and collapsed into unique sequences by a nearest-neighbor algorithm in which closely related sequences were merged to remove PCR and sequencing errors. To assign V, D and J gene segments, CDR3 sequences were aligned to IMGT reference sequences. For a sequence to be retained, at least a six-nucleotide match to both a V gene segment and a J gene segment was required. Rearrangements were classified as productive when the CDR3 lacked stop codons and remained in frame with V and J, and all other rearrangements were classified as non-productive. Following IMGT convention, CDR3 was defined as the stretch from the second conserved V-encoded cysteine up to the conserved J-encoded phenylalanine. Sequences without an unambiguous match to a single V gene segment were excluded from the earlier analysis of a few hundred of the donors. In an earlier analysis of some 590 of the donors, V segments were called functional above 56.7% productive rearrangements and were called segregating when the between-donor standard deviation exceeded 5%. A statistical classification framework was built for diagnosing cytomegalovirus status from the catalog of TCR beta chain sequences. V and J gene assignment, in a later analysis, came from comparing TCR nucleotide sequences with IMGT/GENE-DB human TR gene sequences. Using the TCRdist pipeline, a later analysis assigned CDR3 sequences along with most-parsimonious VDJ recombination scenarios. In a later analysis, every TCR beta chain was defined by the combination of its CDR3 amino acid sequence and its V-gene family, and reads without a unique V-gene family were dropped. To address suspected cross-contamination and a sequencing artifact, a later analysis removed 450 to 700 highly shared, low-generation-probability nucleotide sequences. In a later analysis, a clonal expansion index was calculated for each public chain from normalized within-repertoire ranks of inferred template counts. Generation probabilities in a later analysis came from a VDJ recombination model fitted to out-of-frame rearrangements, and those results were checked against IGoR. In a later analysis, hypergeometric tests were used to score TCR-TCR, TCR-HLA and TCR-CMV co-occurrence, with a repertoire-size bias correction applied to TCR pairs. To estimate false discovery rates, a later analysis permuted the HLA or CMV assignments 20 times. In a later analysis, co-occurring TCRs were grouped using DBSCAN, with TCRdist sequence similarity added in when clustering inside HLA-allele-positive subsets. For co-occurrence clustering, repertoires with fewer than 30,000 or more than 120,000 public chains were excluded, along with about five repertoires with anomalous nucleotide sharing. TCRdb limited this immuneACCESS table to in-frame rearrangements with V and J called. A share of clones is missing; checked studies link under half to unresolved V genes, and the rest is unexplained. V and J calls and clone size are those listed in that table; D and trimming were worked out from the DNA. This sample gives about 120,000 clones in total; 55% to 75% of them show up just once. Jointly, the top ten make up about 4% of the sample.

In total, just over 650 healthy bone marrow donors made up the cohort. Cohort members were all nominally healthy when sampled, although unrecorded immune exposures were likely present. The donor tested CMV seronegative, placing the donor among the roughly 350 seronegative members of the cohort. A peripheral blood sample was collected from each donor, and TCR beta sequencing was performed on peripheral blood mononuclear cells. Genomic DNA was extracted from the blood cell samples with the Qiagen DNeasy Blood Extraction Kit. Study-level results and caveats: The earlier analysis of about 600 of the donors excluded some 15 rarely observed V segments, including chromosome 9 orphons, because counts were too low. Only TCR beta chains were sequenced in this cohort, and the absence of alpha or paired-chain data limited detectable features. Strong co-occurrence of HLA alleles, especially DR and DQ, made assigning TCR associations to individual alleles difficult. A cluster of highly shared sequence variants was judged likely to be a technical artifact of the sequencing pipeline. Across donors, most TCR sequences were observed very rarely, whereas some public TCRs were present in many individuals. In a later analysis, HLA-associated TCR beta chains were found to be more clonally expanded and to have lower generation probabilities than equally common non-associated chains. A later genetic analysis reported fewer N-insertions in productive TCRs among donors in an Asian-associated ancestry cluster than the approximately 670-donor mean. According to a later analysis, parvovirus B19, influenza, CMV and Epstein-Barr virus appeared linked to several top co-occurrence clusters. In vitro tests confirmed that a few of the cytomegalovirus-associated TCR beta chains recognize cytomegalovirus antigens. The classifier was reported to diagnose cytomegalovirus status with high specificity and sensitivity in both the original cohort and the validation cohort. According to a later analysis, most CMV-associated TCR beta chains appeared to be HLA-restricted, and the HLA associations seemed to be driven largely by CMV exposure. In a later analysis, the rate of TCR association differed among HLA loci, with DRB1 alleles having the most associated TCRs and HLA-C alleles having the fewest. Immune exposure information for the cohort was limited to CMV serostatus. A further reported finding was that TCR beta sequences accurately predicted the HLA-A and HLA-B alleles for most subjects in the first cohort. It was suggested by the authors that the approach could potentially be generalized to other disease states and immunological phenotypes. The study gave a list of 150 to 200 TCR beta chains associated with cytomegalovirus. Correlated functional status among segregating V segments might be attributable to linkage disequilibrium, but an unknown experimental factor could not be ruled out. Because HLA typing was missing for some donors at each locus, association tests included only the typed subset. Some IMGT-functional V segments, including TRBV6-2 and TRBV6-3, could not be told apart with the 87-base-pair reads, so those segments were excluded. A later analysis associated roughly 17,000 TCR beta sequences with specific HLA alleles at a false discovery rate of 0.05. The presence/absence analyses assumed that sequencing depth was roughly uniform across donors, and that assumption may not be true. In a later genetic analysis, a missense DCLRE1C variant was associated with V-gene and J-gene trimming of TCR beta chains, and the association was replicated in an independent cohort. Broadly in line with IMGT annotations, most TCR beta V segments showed up in productive rearrangements about 87% or about 30% of the time in an earlier analysis of several hundred of the donors.

From the cysteine up to the phenylalanine, the CDR3 has a length of 14 residues. The entry retains the CDR3 DNA only, 42 bases that are in frame from base 1. Trimming at the junction amounts to 4 bases on V and 0 bases on J, and the germline ends lie 7 bases apart. CDR1 and CDR2 (MGHRA, YSYEKL) derive from the germline V gene. This clone was recorded once. Its specific antigen is unknown. Per-nucleotide qualities are absent, and no much larger clonotype sits a single base away. At the DNA level, this CDR3 is encoded by other sequences in the same sample as well. The source of this sequence is a man aged 30-40 years in good health and CMV-seronegative. Recombination joined TRBV4-1 with TRBJ1-3, with the D gene not clear enough to name. The sequenced sample consisted of PBMCs. The nucleotides are TGCGCCAGCAGCCTTGGGAGCTCTGGAAACACCATATATTTT. This sequence encodes CASSLGSSGNTIYF.